This T cell receptor (beta chain) is from a study of response to subunit inactivated influenza vaccine. Unmatched junction bases numbered 11, after V lost 4 bases and J lost 4 bases. CDR1 is SGHRS, CDR2 YFSETQ, per germline. This CDR3 is built from 17 residues. Using its own MiXCR run on the RT-PCR reads, TCRdb lists one record per CDR3 protein. Counted here are under 200,000 distinct CDR3 sequences, roughly 12% occurring once; the ten biggest clones make up around 32%. The sample also formed part of further work on T cells expressing NK-cell markers. This second report adds: UMIs accompanied the 5'RACE template switching by which TCR beta cDNA was made. Of CD8+ T cells, 1.0-7.0% belonged to dominant NKG2C+ clonotypes in 5 to 7 donors.

This receptor was taken from a man aged 50 or older who received an inactivated influenza vaccine. Specimen: CD8+ T cells sorted from PBMCs, collected 11 to 12 days after vaccination. The rearrangement links TRBV5-1 to TRBJ2-3; 11 nucleotides match TRBD2. The CDR3 bases are TGCGCCAGCAGCCGAATTCTAGCGGGGGGATCAGCAGATACGCAGTATTTT. This encodes CASSRILAGGSADTQYF.